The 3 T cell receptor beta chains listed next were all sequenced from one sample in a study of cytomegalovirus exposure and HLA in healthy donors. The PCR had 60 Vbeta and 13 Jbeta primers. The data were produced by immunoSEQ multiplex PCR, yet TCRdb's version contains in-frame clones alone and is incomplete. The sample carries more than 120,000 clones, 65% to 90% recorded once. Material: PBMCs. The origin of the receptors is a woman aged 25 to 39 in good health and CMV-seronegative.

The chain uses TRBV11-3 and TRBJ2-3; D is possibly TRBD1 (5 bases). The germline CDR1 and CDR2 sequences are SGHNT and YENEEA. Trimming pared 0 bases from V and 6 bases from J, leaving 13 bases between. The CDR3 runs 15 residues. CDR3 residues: CASSLDGQGSDTQYF. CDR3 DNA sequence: TGTGCCAGCAGCTTAGATGGGCAGGGTTCGGATACGCAGTATTTT.

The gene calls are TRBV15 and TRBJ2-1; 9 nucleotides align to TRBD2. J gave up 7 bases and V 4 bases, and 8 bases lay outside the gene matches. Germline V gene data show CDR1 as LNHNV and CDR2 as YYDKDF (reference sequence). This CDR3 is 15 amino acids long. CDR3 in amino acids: CATSKLSGSTNEQFF. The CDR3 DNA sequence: TGTGCCACCAGCAAGCTTAGCGGGAGTACGAATGAGCAGTTCTTC.

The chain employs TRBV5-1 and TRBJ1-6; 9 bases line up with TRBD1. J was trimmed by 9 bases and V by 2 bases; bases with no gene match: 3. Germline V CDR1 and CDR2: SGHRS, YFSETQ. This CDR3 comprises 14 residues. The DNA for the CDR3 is TGCGCCAGCAGCTTCGGGACAGGGTCTTCACCCCTCCACTTT. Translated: CASSFGTGSSPLHF. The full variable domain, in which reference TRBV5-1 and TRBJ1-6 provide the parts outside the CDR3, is KAGVTQTPRYLIKTRGQQVTLSCSPISGHRSVSWYQQTPGQGLQFLFEYFSETQRNKGNFPGRFSGRQFSNSRSEMNVSTLELGDSALYLCASSFGTGSSPLHFGNGTRLTVT.